A selection of T cell receptor beta chains follows, all from one sample in a study of blood T cells in healthy people across ages. TCRdb passed the 5' RACE reads through MiXCR, listing each CDR3 protein once. The sample has some 550,000 distinct CDR3 sequences, around half seen once. Input material: blood. These receptors all stem from an elderly man in good health. Each CDR3 is given with its conserved first and last residue. The D gene is left open where the match is weak. Some rows have no size entry. The others give once, few or many, or a class for an expanded clone.

j_call v_call d_call clone_size cdr3_nt cdr3_aa
TRBJ1-1 TRBV20-1 - - TGCAGTGCCGGAGGGAGGGGATGGACTGAAGCTTTCTTT CSAGGRGWTEAFF
TRBJ1-1 TRBV7-9 TRBD1 - TGTGCCCTCAGGGATCCGGGACAGATGAACACTGAAGCTTTCTTT CALRDPGQMNTEAFF
TRBJ2-5 TRBV20-1 - - TGCAGTGCCGGGGACCCTGAGGGAGAGACCCAGTACTTC CSAGDPEGETQYF
TRBJ2-3 TRBV7-9 TRBD2 - TGTGCCAGCAGCAACGGGGTAGCGGGGATCACAGATACGCAGTATTTT CASSNGVAGITDTQYF
TRBJ1-1 TRBV5-8 - - TGTGCCAGCAGCTTGGCTACTGAAGCTTTCTTT CASSLATEAFF
TRBJ2-1 TRBV24-1 - - TGTGCCACCAGTGAAGGCAACAATGAGCAGTTCTTC CATSEGNNEQFF
TRBJ2-7 TRBV5-1 TRBD2 - TGCGCCAGCAGCCCGGTAGCGGGAGCGGCCTACGAGCAGTACTTC CASSPVAGAAYEQYF
TRBJ1-5 TRBV20-1 TRBD1 - TGCAGTGTTCCCACCGGGACAGCCAATCAGCCCCAGCATTTT CSVPTGTANQPQHF
TRBJ1-6 TRBV20-1 TRBD1 - TGCAGTGCTAGGGCATCCGGGACAGCCAATTCACCCCTCCACTTT CSARASGTANSPLHF
TRBJ2-1 TRBV20-1 - few TGCAGTGCTCCACTAGCGGGTGGGACAGGTGAGCAGTTCTTC CSAPLAGGTGEQFF
TRBJ2-1 TRBV6-1 - - TGTGCCAGCACTGGAGCATCCGGATCCCTACGCGATGAGCAGTTCTTC CASTGASGSLRDEQFF
TRBJ2-3 TRBV7-8 - few TGTGCCAGCAGCCCCCGCCTCGAGGGTGGCACAGATACGCAGTATTTT CASSPRLEGGTDTQYF
TRBJ2-1 TRBV6-2/TRBV6-3 TRBD2 once TGTGCCAGCAGTTCTACTAGCGGGAGGGGCGATGAGCAGTTCTTC CASSSTSGRGDEQFF
TRBJ2-3 TRBV27 TRBD1 - TGTGCCAGCAGTGGCCGGACAGGGGCGGATACGCAGTATTTT CASSGRTGADTQYF
TRBJ2-7 TRBV14 - - TGTGCCAGCAGCCAAATCGGGGTGGCCTACGAGCAGTACTTC CASSQIGVAYEQYF
TRBJ2-2 TRBV7-2 TRBD2 - TGTGCCAGCAGTATAGCGGGAGGGGCGAACACCGGGGAGCTGTTTTTT CASSIAGGANTGELFF
TRBJ2-7 TRBV6-2/TRBV6-3 TRBD1 few TGTGCCAGCAGTTATGGACAGGTAGGCGCCTACGAGCAGTACTTC CASSYGQVGAYEQYF
TRBJ2-1 TRBV7-9 - few TGTGCCAGCAGCCCCTCCGGACTATTAAATGAGCAGTTCTTC CASSPSGLLNEQFF
TRBJ2-7 TRBV7-2 - many TGTGCCAGCAGCTTAGCGACAAGCTCCTACGAGCAGTACTTC CASSLATSSYEQYF
TRBJ2-5 TRBV20-1 - - TGCAGTGCCAAGAGTGGCTACCAAGAGACCCAGTACTTC CSAKSGYQETQYF
TRBJ2-7 TRBV20-1 TRBD2 few TGCAGTGTTAAACTAGCGGGGGACTACGAGCAGTACTTC CSVKLAGDYEQYF
TRBJ1-1 TRBV4-3 TRBD1 once TGCGCCAGCAGCCAAGGTGACAGGGGGAACACTGAAGCTTTCTTT CASSQGDRGNTEAFF
TRBJ2-5 TRBV5-1 TRBD2 - TGCGCCAGCAGCTCCTCACCTAGCGGGGGCTCAGAGACCCAGTACTTC CASSSSPSGGSETQYF
TRBJ2-7 TRBV19 - few TGTGCCAGTACTCCCAGGGTCAACGAGCAGTACTTC CASTPRVNEQYF
TRBJ2-1 TRBV24-1 TRBD2 - TGTGCCACCAGTGATTTCGCTAGCGGGAGGCGCTACAATGAGCAGTTCTTC CATSDFASGRRYNEQFF
TRBJ2-5 TRBV10-3 TRBD2 many TGTGCCATCAGTGAGAGTAGCGGGGGACCCCAAGAGACCCAGTACTTC CAISESSGGPQETQYF
TRBJ2-1 TRBV28 - - TGTGCCAGCACCAATAGGGGGAGGGCTTACAATGAGCAGTTCTTC CASTNRGRAYNEQFF
TRBJ2-1 TRBV7-2 TRBD2 few TGTGCCAGCAGCCCGCGGACGGGGGGGAGGAATGAGCAGTTCTTC CASSPRTGGRNEQFF
TRBJ2-7 TRBV10-1 - - TGCGCCAGCAGTGGATCAGGAACCTACGAGCAGTACTTC CASSGSGTYEQYF
TRBJ2-7 TRBV6-2/TRBV6-3 - few TGTGCCAGCAGACTCCTCGGGGAGGACTACGAGCAGTACTTC CASRLLGEDYEQYF
TRBJ2-5 TRBV3-1 - - TGTGCCAGCAGCGCGGCGCAAGAGACCCAGTACTTC CASSAAQETQYF
TRBJ2-6 TRBV6-5 - many TGTGCCAGCAGGGCTGACAATTCTGGGGCCAACGTCCTGACTTTC CASRADNSGANVLTF
TRBJ2-7 TRBV5-1 - few TGCGCCAGCAGGGCCGTGACTAGTACCTACGAGCAGTACTTC CASRAVTSTYEQYF
TRBJ2-2 TRBV20-1 - many TGCAGTGCTAGAGATTACTTGCGAGGGATCAGCACCGGGGAGCTGTTTTTT CSARDYLRGISTGELFF
TRBJ2-7 TRBV21-1 - few TGTGCCAGCAGCAGACGCGGGAGATCCTACGAGCAGTACTTC CASSRRGRSYEQYF
TRBJ2-7 TRBV7-9 - once TGTGCCAGCAGCTTTAGGTCCCACTCCTACGAGCAGTACTTC CASSFRSHSYEQYF
TRBJ2-1 TRBV11-3 - - TGTGCCAGCAGCTTAGATAAGGGCGAGCAGTTCTTC CASSLDKGEQFF
TRBJ1-2 TRBV29-1 - few TGCAGCGCCCGGGGGGGTGGCTACACCTTC CSARGGGYTF
TRBJ2-5 TRBV10-2 TRBD2 - TGCGCCAGCAGTGAGATAGCGGGGCTCCAAGAGACCCAGTACTTC CASSEIAGLQETQYF
TRBJ1-2 TRBV20-1 TRBD1 few TGCAGTGCTAGAGACCGTTCCGGGACAGGGGATGGCTACACCTTC CSARDRSGTGDGYTF